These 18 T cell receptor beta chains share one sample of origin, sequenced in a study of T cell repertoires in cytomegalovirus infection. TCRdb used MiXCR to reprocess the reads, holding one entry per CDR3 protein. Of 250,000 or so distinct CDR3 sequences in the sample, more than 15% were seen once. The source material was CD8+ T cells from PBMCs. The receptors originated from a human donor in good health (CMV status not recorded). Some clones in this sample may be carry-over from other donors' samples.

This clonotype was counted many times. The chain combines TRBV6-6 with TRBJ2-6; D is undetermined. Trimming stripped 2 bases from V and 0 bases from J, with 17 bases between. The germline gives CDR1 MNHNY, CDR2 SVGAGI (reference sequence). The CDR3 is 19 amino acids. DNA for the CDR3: TGTGCCAGCAGTTACCAGACATTAACTACGGACTCTGGGGCCAACGTCCTGACTTTC. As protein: CASSYQTLTTDSGANVLTF.

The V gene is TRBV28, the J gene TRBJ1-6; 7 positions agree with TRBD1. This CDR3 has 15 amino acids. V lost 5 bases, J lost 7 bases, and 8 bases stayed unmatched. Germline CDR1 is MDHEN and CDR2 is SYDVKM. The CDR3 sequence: CASSSRQGPNSPLHF. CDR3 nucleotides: TGTGCCAGCAGTAGCCGACAGGGACCCAATTCACCCCTCCACTTT. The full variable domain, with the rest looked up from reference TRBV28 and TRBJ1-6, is DVKVTQSSRYLVKRTGEKVFLECVQDMDHENMFWYRQDPGLGLRLIYFSYDVKMKEKGDIPEGYSVSREKKERFSLILESASTNQTSMYLCASSSRQGPNSPLHFGNGTRLTVT.

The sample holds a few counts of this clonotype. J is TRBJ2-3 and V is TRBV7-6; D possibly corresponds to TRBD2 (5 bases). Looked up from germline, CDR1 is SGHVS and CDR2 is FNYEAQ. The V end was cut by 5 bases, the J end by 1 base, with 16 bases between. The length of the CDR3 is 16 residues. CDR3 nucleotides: TGTGCCAGCAGCCAAACGGACTTGGCGGGCACAGATACGCAGTATTTT. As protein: CASSQTDLAGTDTQYF. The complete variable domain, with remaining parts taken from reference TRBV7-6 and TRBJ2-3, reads GAGVSQSPRYKVTKRGQDVALRCDPISGHVSLYWYRQALGQGPEFLTYFNYEAQQDKSGLPNDRFSAERPEGSISTLTIQRTEQRDSAMYRCASSQTDLAGTDTQYFGPGTRLTVL.

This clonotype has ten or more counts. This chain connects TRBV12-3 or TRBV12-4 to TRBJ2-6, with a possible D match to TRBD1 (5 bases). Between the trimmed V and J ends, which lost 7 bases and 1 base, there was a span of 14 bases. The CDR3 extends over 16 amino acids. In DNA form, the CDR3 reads TGTGCCAGCACCTGGACATTACCGTCTGGGGCCAACGTCCTGACTTTC. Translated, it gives CASTWTLPSGANVLTF.

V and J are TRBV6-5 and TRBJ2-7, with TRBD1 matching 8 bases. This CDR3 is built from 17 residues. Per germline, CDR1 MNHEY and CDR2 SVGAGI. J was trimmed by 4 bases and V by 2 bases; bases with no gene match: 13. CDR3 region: CASSYRWARQGIYEQYF. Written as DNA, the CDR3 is TGTGCCAGCAGTTACCGATGGGCGAGACAGGGGATTTACGAGCAGTACTTC.

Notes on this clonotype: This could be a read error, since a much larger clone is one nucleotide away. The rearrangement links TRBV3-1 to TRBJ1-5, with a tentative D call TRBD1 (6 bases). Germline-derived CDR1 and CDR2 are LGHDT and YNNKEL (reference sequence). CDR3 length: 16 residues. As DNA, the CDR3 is TGTGCCTGCAGCCAAAAATCGGCAGGGGCCAATCAGCCCCAGCATTTT. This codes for CACSQKSAGANQPQHF.

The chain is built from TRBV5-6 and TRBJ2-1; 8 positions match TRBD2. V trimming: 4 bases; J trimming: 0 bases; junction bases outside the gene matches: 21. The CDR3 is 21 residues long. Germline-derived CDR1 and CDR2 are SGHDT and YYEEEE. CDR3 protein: CASSQVVSLGGGFSSYNEQFF. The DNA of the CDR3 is TGTGCCAGCAGCCAAGTCGTGTCGCTGGGCGGGGGGTTTAGCTCCTACAATGAGCAGTTCTTC.

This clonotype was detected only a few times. Here the CDR3 reads CASSRNVGGDETQYF. CDR3 bases: TGCGCCAGCAGCCGAAATGTCGGGGGCGATGAGACCCAGTACTTC. The chain couples TRBV4-1 to TRBJ2-5, with D perhaps being TRBD1 or TRBD2 (6 bases each). The germline gives CDR1 MGHRA, CDR2 YSYEKL. V lost 4 bases to trimming and J lost 5 bases, with 17 bases between them. This CDR3 comprises 15 residues.

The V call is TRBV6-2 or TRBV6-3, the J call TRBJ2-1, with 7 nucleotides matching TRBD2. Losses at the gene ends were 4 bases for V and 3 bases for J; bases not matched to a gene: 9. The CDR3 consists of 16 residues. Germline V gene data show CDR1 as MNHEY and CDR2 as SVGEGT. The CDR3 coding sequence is TGTGCCAGCAGTTTCTCGGGGACTACCCGCTACAATGAGCAGTTCTTC. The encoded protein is CASSFSGTTRYNEQFF.

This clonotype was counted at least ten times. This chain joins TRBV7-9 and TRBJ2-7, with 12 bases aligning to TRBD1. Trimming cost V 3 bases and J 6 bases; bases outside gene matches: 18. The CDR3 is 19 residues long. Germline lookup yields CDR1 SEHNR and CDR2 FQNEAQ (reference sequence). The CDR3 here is CASSFYRDRGRRPRSEQYF. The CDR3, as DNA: TGTGCCAGCAGCTTCTACCGGGACAGGGGGCGGAGACCGAGAAGCGAGCAGTACTTC.

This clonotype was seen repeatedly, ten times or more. The DNA of the CDR3 is TGTGCCAGCACCCTTACGGGACTAGTATCAGATACGCAGTATTTT. Translation: CASTLTGLVSDTQYF. The chain uses TRBV28 and TRBJ2-3, with TRBD2 matching over 8 bases. Looked up from germline, CDR1 is MDHEN and CDR2 is SYDVKM. CDR3 length equals 15 residues. Trimming took 7 bases from V and 4 from J; bases not matched to a gene: 10.

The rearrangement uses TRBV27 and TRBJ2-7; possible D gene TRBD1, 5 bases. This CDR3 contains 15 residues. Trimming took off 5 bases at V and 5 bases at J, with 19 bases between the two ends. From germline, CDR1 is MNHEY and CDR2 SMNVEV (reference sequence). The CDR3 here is CASSNYQDSTNEQYF. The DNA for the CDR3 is TGTGCCAGCAGTAACTACCAAGACAGTACCAACGAGCAGTACTTC.

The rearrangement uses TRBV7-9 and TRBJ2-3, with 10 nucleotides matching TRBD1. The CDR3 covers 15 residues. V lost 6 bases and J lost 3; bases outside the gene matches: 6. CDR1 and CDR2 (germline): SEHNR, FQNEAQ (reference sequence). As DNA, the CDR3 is TGTGCCAGCAGACCCGACAGGGGGCCGACAGATACGCAGTATTTT. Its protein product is CASRPDRGPTDTQYF.

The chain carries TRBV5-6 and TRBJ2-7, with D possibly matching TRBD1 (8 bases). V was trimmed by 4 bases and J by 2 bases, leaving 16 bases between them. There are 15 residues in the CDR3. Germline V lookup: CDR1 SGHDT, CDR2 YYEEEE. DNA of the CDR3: TGTGCCAGCAGCCCATGGACAGGGAGGGCCTACGAGCAGTACTTC. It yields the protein CASSPWTGRAYEQYF.

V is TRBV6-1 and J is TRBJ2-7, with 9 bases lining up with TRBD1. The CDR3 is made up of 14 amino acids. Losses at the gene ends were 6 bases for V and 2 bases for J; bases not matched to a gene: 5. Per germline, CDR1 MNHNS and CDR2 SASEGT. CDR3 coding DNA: TGTGCCAGCAGGTCTAGGGACAGGGCCTACGAGCAGTACTTC. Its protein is CASRSRDRAYEQYF.

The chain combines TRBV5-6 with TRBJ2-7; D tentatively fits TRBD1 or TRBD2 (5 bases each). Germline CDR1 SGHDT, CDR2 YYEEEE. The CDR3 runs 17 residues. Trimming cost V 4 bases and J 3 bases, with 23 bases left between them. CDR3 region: CASSESQVGARVYEQYF. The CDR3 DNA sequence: TGTGCCAGCAGCGAAAGCCAGGTAGGGGCGCGGGTCTACGAGCAGTACTTC.

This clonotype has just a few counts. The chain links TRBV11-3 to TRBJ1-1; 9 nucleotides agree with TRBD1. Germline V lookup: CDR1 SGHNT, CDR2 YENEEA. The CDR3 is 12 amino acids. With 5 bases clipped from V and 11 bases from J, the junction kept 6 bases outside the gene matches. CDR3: CASSLGTGHAFF. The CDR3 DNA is TGTGCCAGCAGCCTTGGGACAGGGCACGCTTTCTTT.

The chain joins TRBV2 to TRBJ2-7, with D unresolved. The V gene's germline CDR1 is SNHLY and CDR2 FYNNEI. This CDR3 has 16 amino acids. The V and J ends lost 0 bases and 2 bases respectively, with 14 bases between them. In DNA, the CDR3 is TGTGCCAGCAGTGAAGCGCGGCCATACAACCCCTACGAGCAGTACTTC. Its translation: CASSEARPYNPYEQYF.